Each of the 20 T cell receptor beta chains below was sequenced from the same sample in a study of blood T cell repertoires in COVID-19. Method: immunoSEQ multiplex PCR; TCRdb's copy keeps in-frame clones and lacks some. Among 100,000 to 150,000 clones listed, around 90% were seen once. The sample taken for sequencing was peripheral blood. The source of these receptors is a woman aged 50 to 65 with active or convalescent COVID-19.

V and J are TRBV18 and TRBJ2-5, with D possibly matching TRBD1 (6 bases). With 1 base removed from V and 5 bases from J, the gap between germline ends came to 8 bases. The CDR3 is made up of 13 amino acids. Germline values: CDR1 KGHSH, CDR2 LQKENI. CDR3 sequence reads: CASSPQGEETQYF. In DNA, the CDR3 is TGTGCCAGCTCACCACAGGGGGAGGAGACCCAGTACTTC.

The J gene is TRBJ2-5, the V gene TRBV10-3; 10 nucleotides line up with TRBD2. V lost 4 bases, J lost 3 bases, and 5 bases stayed unmatched. The germline CDR1 and CDR2 sequences are ENHRY and SYGVKD. There are 15 residues in the CDR3. The CDR3 spells CAISGLAGAEETQYF. In DNA form, the CDR3 reads TGTGCCATCAGTGGCCTAGCGGGAGCGGAAGAGACCCAGTACTTC.

The CDR3 coding sequence is TGCGCCAGCAGGGATAGCGGGGCTGGGGAGACCCAGTACTTC. Its translation is CASRDSGAGETQYF. V gene TRBV5-1 combines with J gene TRBJ2-5; 8 bases map to TRBD2. V lost 5 bases, J lost 5 bases, and 8 bases stayed unmatched. There are 14 residues in the CDR3. Germline values: CDR1 SGHRS, CDR2 YFSETQ.

The CDR3 is CAGSRVSGAFF. Here the CDR3 DNA reads TGTGCCGGAAGCAGGGTTAGCGGAGCTTTCTTT. The gene calls are TRBV30 and TRBJ1-1; possible D gene TRBD1, 5 bases. Trimming pared 8 bases from V and 10 bases from J, leaving 17 bases between. The CDR3 totals 11 residues. CDR1 and CDR2 from the germline V gene are GTSNPN and SVGIG (reference sequence).

This clone was observed a single time. The chain combines TRBV25-1 with TRBJ2-1; possible D gene TRBD1, 6 bases. Germline-derived CDR1 and CDR2 are MGHDK and SYGVNS. The CDR3 extends over 16 amino acids. V lost 0 bases, J lost 7 bases, and 16 bases lay in between. The CDR3 loop reads CASSEYFGGLPNEQFF. The CDR3 bases are TGTGCCAGCAGTGAATACTTTGGGGGCCTGCCTAATGAGCAGTTCTTC.

This clone was found once. The gene calls are TRBV27 and TRBJ2-7; the match to TRBD2 covers 8 bases. The CDR3 is 14 residues long. From germline, CDR1 is MNHEY and CDR2 SMNVEV (reference sequence). V trimming: 7 bases; J trimming: 3 bases; junction bases outside the gene matches: 8. The DNA of the CDR3 is TGTGCCAGCACCGCAATAGCGGGAAACTACGAGCAGTACTTC. This encodes CASTAIAGNYEQYF.

This clone was seen only a few times. The chain recombines TRBV6-1 with TRBJ2-7; 7 bases line up with TRBD2. Trimming cost V 1 base and J 0 bases; bases outside gene matches: 3. The CDR3 runs 15 residues. CDR1 MNHNS and CDR2 SASEGT come from the germline V gene. CDR3 sequence (DNA): TGTGCCAGCAGTGAAGAAGGCGGGGGCTCCTACGAGCAGTACTTC. Its translation: CASSEEGGGSYEQYF.

The chain couples TRBV28 to TRBJ2-7, with D tentatively TRBD2 (5 bases). Germline lookup yields CDR1 MDHEN and CDR2 SYDVKM. V lost 2 bases to trimming and J lost 6 bases, with 8 bases between them. This CDR3 is built from 12 residues. The CDR3 sequence is CASSLDRGEQYF. CDR3 nucleotide sequence: TGTGCCAGCAGTTTAGACCGGGGCGAGCAGTACTTC.

This chain uses TRBV12-3 or TRBV12-4 with TRBJ2-7, with 8 bases that match TRBD1. There are 13 residues in the CDR3. The ends lost 5 bases at V and 5 bases at J; junction bases unmatched: 5. The CDR3 sequence is CASSPDRVHEQYF. DNA for the CDR3: TGTGCCAGCAGTCCGGACAGGGTACACGAGCAGTACTTC.

This clone was seen a single time. This sequence joins TRBV18 and TRBJ2-5; 8 bases agree with TRBD1. Germline-derived CDR1 and CDR2 are KGHSH and LQKENI. V gave up 6 bases and J gave up 5 bases; unmatched junction bases: 11. CDR3 size: 15 residues. In DNA form, the CDR3 reads TGTGCCAGCTCCCCCGCACACAGGGGGAGCGAGACCCAGTACTTC. Its translation is CASSPAHRGSETQYF. Together with reference TRBV18 and TRBJ2-5, the CDR3 gives the full variable domain: NAGVMQNPRHLVRRRGQEARLRCSPMKGHSHVYWYRQLPEEGLKFMVYLQKENIIDESGMPKERFSAEFPKEGPSILRIQQVVRGDSAAYFCASSPAHRGSETQYFGPGTRLLVL.

Only one count was recorded for this clone. V usage is TRBV3-1 (or the pseudogene TRBV3-2) and J usage is TRBJ2-1, with TRBD1 as a possible D gene (6 bases). This CDR3 is 12 amino acids long. Trimming removed 11 bases from V and 6 bases from J, with 14 bases in between. CDR1 is LGHDT and CDR2 is YNNKEL in the germline V gene (reference sequence). This CDR3 reads CAVRGTRNEQFF. CDR3 nucleotide sequence: TGTGCCGTAAGGGGGACCCGCAATGAGCAGTTCTTC.

J is TRBJ1-4 and V is TRBV12-3 or TRBV12-4; weak D call: TRBD1 (6 bases). The CDR3 loop spans 13 amino acids. The germline V and J ends were trimmed by 5 bases and 8 bases, with 12 bases remaining between them. The CDR3 region has the DNA TGTGCCAGCAGTGTAACAGGGTACGAAAAACTGTTTTTT. It codes for CASSVTGYEKLFF.

The chain combines TRBV10-3 with TRBJ2-1; 9 positions agree with TRBD2. J lost 5 bases, V lost 6 bases, and 8 bases had no gene match. The CDR3 consists of 15 residues. The V gene's germline CDR1 is ENHRY and CDR2 SYGVKD. DNA of the CDR3: TGTGCCATCAGGAGGGTGACTAGCGGAAACAATGAGCAGTTCTTC. The encoded protein is CAIRRVTSGNNEQFF.

J is TRBJ1-2 and V is TRBV3-1 (or the pseudogene TRBV3-2); D might be TRBD1 (5 bases). The CDR3 runs to 16 residues. The germline gives CDR1 LGHDT, CDR2 YNNKEL (reference sequence). With 1 base removed from V and 4 bases from J, the gap between germline ends came to 16 bases. CDR3 loop: CASSQAYGGLSYGYTF. The CDR3, as DNA: TGTGCCAGCAGCCAAGCCTACGGGGGGTTAAGCTATGGCTACACCTTC.

Of note for this clone: At the DNA level, this CDR3 is encoded by other sequences in the same sample as well. The CDR3 DNA is TGTGCCACCAGCAGAGAGGAGGGAGATGGCTACACCTTC. It yields the protein CATSREEGDGYTF. The chain has TRBV15 and TRBJ1-2, with D unresolved. V gave up 0 bases and J gave up 6 bases, with 8 bases separating them. CDR1 and CDR2 (germline): LNHNV, YYDKDF (reference sequence). The CDR3 sequence is 13 residues long.

The chain is built from TRBV10-3 and TRBJ1-3; 7 bases match TRBD1. Germline loops: CDR1 ENHRY, CDR2 SYGVKD. The CDR3 is 15 amino acids. V lost 0 bases, J lost 4 bases, and 3 bases stayed unmatched. CDR3 in DNA: TGTGCCATCAGTGAGTCACCAGGGGGAGGAAACACCATATATTTT. Translating gives CAISESPGGGNTIYF.

This chain connects TRBV28 to TRBJ1-2; D gene uncertain. The V and J ends lost 0 bases and 5 bases respectively, with 4 bases between them. From germline, CDR1 is MDHEN and CDR2 SYDVKM. The CDR3 totals 12 residues. CDR3 in DNA: TGTGCCAGCAGTTTATGGGAGTATGGCTACACCTTC. It yields the protein CASSLWEYGYTF.

This chain uses TRBV29-1 with TRBJ1-4; maybe TRBD1 (5 bases). Germline V CDR1 and CDR2: SQVTM, ANQGSEA. The CDR3 loop spans 11 amino acids. CDR3 DNA sequence: TGCATTTGCAGGGAAAATGAAAAACTGTTTTTT. Its protein is CICRENEKLFF.

This chain connects TRBV28 to TRBJ1-2; D is ambiguous. This CDR3 region has 11 residues. V lost 6 bases to trimming and J lost 1 base, with 3 bases between them. The germline V gene encodes CDR1 MDHEN and CDR2 SYDVKM. The CDR3: CASSRNYGYTF. In nucleotides, the CDR3 is TGTGCCAGCAGCCGTAACTATGGCTACACCTTC.

The chain joins TRBV4-1 to TRBJ2-1; D is possibly TRBD2 (5 bases). V was pared by 3 bases and J by 8 bases, with 11 bases between. From germline, CDR1 is MGHRA and CDR2 YSYEKL. This CDR3 comprises 13 residues. The CDR3 is CASSQATGYEQFF. In DNA, the CDR3 is TGCGCCAGCAGCCAGGCGACGGGGTATGAGCAGTTCTTC.